The sample holds a few counts of the clone carrying this TCR beta chain. The target antigen is unknown. The germline gives CDR1 MNHEY, CDR2 SVGEGT. The CDR3 is 15 amino acids. Trimming removed 7 bases at V and 2 bases at J, with 18 bases between. This record belongs to a study of vaccination and CD4 T cells after COVID-19. As to treatment: approximately nine-day PBMC culture with coronavirus spike peptide pools or control peptides (ViraFEST assay). Researchers used the Oncomine TCR Beta short-read assay to sequence DNA from cultured CD4+ T cells. MiXCR, run by TCRdb on the PCR reads, gives a single entry per CDR3 protein. The sample consists of about 20,000 distinct CDR3 sequences, roughly 50% of them appearing once.

This sequence joins TRBV6-2 or TRBV6-3 and TRBJ2-7; D possibly matches TRBD1 or TRBD2 (5 bases each). The sample comprised CD4+ T cells from blood, cultured in vitro. The receptor was isolated from a human donor who had recovered from COVID-19. Here the CDR3 reads CASITLRDRTYEQYF. Here the CDR3 DNA reads TGTGCCAGCATTACACTCCGGGACCGTACCTACGAGCAGTACTTC.